This entry concerns a single TCR beta chain. Researchers sorted participants into cohorts using their self-reported clinical history. This entry is derived from a study of blood T cell repertoires in COVID-19. Study at large: COVID-19 samples, acute and convalescent, were from the United States, Italy and Spain.

The CDR3 consists of 17 residues. V lost 6 bases to trimming and J lost 0 bases; unmatched junction nucleotides: 8. Germline CDR1 and CDR2: MNHEY and SMNVEV (reference sequence). As processed by the authors: Reference gene primer amplification gave estimated nucleated cell counts. This table comes from immunoSEQ multiplex PCR, and its TCRdb copy is limited to in-frame clones, with some not included. V, J and clone size reflect that table, while D and trimming were determined from the DNA. The sample lists 250,000 to 300,000 clones; approximately 90% were seen once. The receptor's source is a man aged 40-49 years who had recovered from COVID-19. The gene calls are TRBV27 and TRBJ1-4, with 9 bases that match TRBD1. Source material: PBMCs or T cells enriched from blood (not recorded which). The CDR3 protein is CASSPGTGNSTNEKLFF. In nucleotides, the CDR3 is TGTGCCAGCAGCCCGGGGACAGGGAATTCAACTAATGAAAAACTGTTTTTT.